This T cell receptor beta chain emerged from a study of T cell responses to AZD1222 COVID-19 vaccine (dated by TCRdb to the early 2020s). About the study as a whole: A total of more than 230 trial participants underwent TCR sequencing, of whom 207 had received two doses of AZD1222 and about 26 had received two doses of the MenACWY control vaccine. Trial participants were enrolled into age subgroups of 18-55, 56-69 and 70-plus years, which contained about 160, 30 and 59 TCR-sequenced participants, respectively. The paper's findings and limits, for the study overall: After two AZD1222 doses, spike-specific TCR breadth and depth were significantly higher than at day 0 and than in MenACWY recipients. The vaccine-associated CD4 TCRs covered the entire spike protein, and the dominant responses fell in regions 160-218 and 743-854. Because no samples from the day 14 peak response were available, repertoires could be characterized only after the peak T cell response. Most participants were white British and females outnumbered males, and the authors suggested that clonal diversity may have been underestimated. Epitopes outside the regions mutated in the B.1.351 and B.1.1.7 variants were reportedly recognized by nearly half of the unique spike-specific TCRs. Conclusions about previously exposed vaccinees were limited because only a handful of AZD1222 recipients were SARS-CoV-2 seropositive at baseline. In the small 56-69-year group, the increase in depth fell short of significance, most likely because of low power.

About this clone itself: The clone's antigen remains unknown. No base quality information exists; no much larger clone differs at one position.

Sample time point, as interpreted from the label and publication: about 28 days (+/-7) after the second vaccine dose. AZD1222 recipients given second doses at about 4 weeks or at about 12 weeks were pooled, since spike-specific TCR depth and breadth were not found to differ between the two schedules. Samples from vaccinated people were obtained from the UK trials COV001 and COV002, which included a single-blind randomized controlled phase 2/3 trial of AZD1222 (ChAdOx1 nCoV-19) in healthy adults. For TCRbeta chain sequencing, PBMC samples were collected from trial participants at day 0 and at day 28 after the second dose. The CDR3 regions of human TCRbeta chains were subjected to immunosequencing. In the original analysis: Repertoire TCRs were matched against a reference library of SARS-CoV-2-specific TCRs generated with the MIRA antigen-specificity platform. Breadth was defined as the fraction of unique TCRs that were SARS-CoV-2-associated, and depth was defined as the fraction of total T cells that were SARS-CoV-2-associated. Using the MIRA data, every spike-specific TCR was mapped to the spike region that the TCR reacted to and assigned to either a CD4 or a CD8 class. Log10-transformed breadth and depth values were compared by one-way ANOVA with Sidak's multiple comparisons tests. Sourced from immuneACCESS, this table was stored by TCRdb with only in-frame sequences that have V and J called. A share of the clones is absent; for the studies checked, an unresolved V gene accounts for under half, and the remainder has no known explanation. V, J and clone size are taken as reported in that table, and D and trimming were inferred from the DNA itself. The sample has 150,000 to 200,000 clones on record, approximately 90% of them singletons. Less than 1.5% of the sample is taken by the ten largest.

Looking up the germline V gene yields CDR1 SGHTA and CDR2 FQGNSA. V trim: 4 bases; J trim: 8 bases; unmatched bases: 9. The CDR3 holds 16 amino acids from the cysteine to the phenylalanine. Only the CDR3 region is kept as DNA, spanning 48 bases read in frame from base 1. The source was peripheral blood, collected 28 days after the second AZD1222 dose. The receptor was isolated from an adult who received the AZD1222 COVID-19 vaccine. The chain is assembled from TRBV7-2 and TRBJ2-1, with 12 middle bases fitting TRBD2. The CDR3 here reads CASSSGLAGLKDEQFF. The nucleotides are TGTGCCAGCAGCTCCGGACTAGCGGGGCTCAAGGATGAGCAGTTCTTC. Beyond the CDR3, the reference TRBV7-2 and TRBJ2-1 genes provide the residues; the full variable domain reads: GAGVSQSPSNKVTEKGKDVELRCDPISGHTALYWYRQSLGQGLEFLIYFQGNSAPDKSGLPSDRFSAERTGGSVSTLTIQRTQQEDSAVYLCASSSGLAGLKDEQFFGPGTRLTVL.